Listed below are T cell receptor beta chains from one sample, sequenced in a study of blood T cells in healthy people across ages. TCRdb analysed the 5' RACE reads with MiXCR anew, one entry per CDR3 protein. The profile shows 700,000 to 850,000 distinct CDR3 sequences, about 36% of them singletons. The material sequenced was blood. All receptors derive from a man younger than 30 in good health. The CDR3 runs from the conserved cysteine through the conserved F or W. The D gene is left open where the match is weak. Some rows have no size entry. The others give once, few or many, or a class for an expanded clone.

>TRBD1|TRBJ2-5|TRBV20-1|14|.
TGCAGTGCTAGAGATGGACAGGGCCCTCAGACCCAGTACTTC
CSARDGQGPQTQYF
>.|TRBJ2-5|TRBV10-3|13|many
TGTGCCATCAGTGCACCAGGGACAGAGACCCAGTACTTC
CAISAPGTETQYF
>.|TRBJ2-2|TRBV4-1|18|once
TGCGCCAGCAGACAGGCCGGGACACCCCTTGCGAACACCGGGGAGCTGTTTTTT
CASRQAGTPLANTGELFF
>.|TRBJ1-5|TRBV5-1|14|.
TGCGCCAGCCAAGGTTGGGGGAGCAATCAGCCCCAGCATTTT
CASQGWGSNQPQHF
>TRBD1|TRBJ1-1|TRBV4-3|16|.
TGCGCCAGCAGCTTCCGGACAGGGGGCGCGTACACTGAAGCTTTCTTT
CASSFRTGGAYTEAFF
>.|TRBJ2-5|TRBV27|13|.
TGTGCCGGCAGTTACAGGCTACAAGAGACCCAGTACTTC
CAGSYRLQETQYF
>.|TRBJ1-1|TRBV14|13|.
TGTGCCAGCAGCCAGATCACCAACACTGAAGCTTTCTTT
CASSQITNTEAFF
>TRBD1|TRBJ1-1|TRBV7-9|16|few
TGTGCCAGCAGCTCCAAGACAGGGTTAATGAACACTGAAGCTTTCTTT
CASSSKTGLMNTEAFF
>.|TRBJ1-5|TRBV4-1|15|.
TGCGCCAGCAGCCAAGGAAGGTCTCCGGCTCAGCCCCAGCATTTT
CASSQGRSPAQPQHF
>TRBD1|TRBJ1-5|TRBV20-1|18|few
TGCAGTGCTAGAGGGGCTACCGGGACAGCCTTCAGCAATCAGCCCCAGCATTTT
CSARGATGTAFSNQPQHF
>.|TRBJ1-5|TRBV20-1|12|.
TGCAGTGCTAGAGTGGGTGGTCAGCCCCAGCATTTT
CSARVGGQPQHF
>TRBD1|TRBJ1-6|TRBV20-1|14|.
TGCAGTGCACAAAGGGACAGGGGCAATTCACCCCTCCACTTT
CSAQRDRGNSPLHF
>.|TRBJ2-5|TRBV6-5|14|.
TGTGCCAGCAGTCCCACAGAGATCCAAGAGACCCAGTACTTC
CASSPTEIQETQYF
>TRBD1|TRBJ1-1|TRBV5-1|16|.
TGCGCCAGCAGCTTAGGGACAGCGGTGATGAACACTGAAGCTTTCTTT
CASSLGTAVMNTEAFF
>TRBD1|TRBJ1-1|TRBV12-3/TRBV12-4|15|.
TGTGCCAGCAGTTTAGACAGGGGGGCGAGCACTGAAGCTTTCTTT
CASSLDRGASTEAFF
>.|TRBJ2-2|TRBV4-1|18|.
TGCGCCAGCAGCCAAGATAACTACCCAGGGAGATTAGGCGGGGAGCTGTTTTTT
CASSQDNYPGRLGGELFF
>TRBD1|TRBJ2-7|TRBV29-1|13|.
TGCAGCGTGAACCGGGACAGGGGCTACGAGCAGTACTTC
CSVNRDRGYEQYF
>TRBD2|TRBJ2-3|TRBV20-1|18|.
TGCAGTGCCCAAACACCTGGGACTAGCGGGGGTGGCACAGATACGCAGTATTTT
CSAQTPGTSGGGTDTQYF
>.|TRBJ2-7|TRBV7-9|12|many
TGTGCCAGCAGCGGAGCTCGGGGCGAGCAGTACTTC
CASSGARGEQYF
>.|TRBJ1-6|TRBV4-2|15|.
TGTGCCAGCAGCCAAGAGGCCAGGGATTATTCACCCCTCCACTTT
CASSQEARDYSPLHF
>.|TRBJ1-2|TRBV2|11|few
TGTGCCAGCCGGACTCCATATGGCTACACCTTC
CASRTPYGYTF
>.|TRBJ2-5|TRBV20-1|14|.
TGCAGTGCTTCCTGGGGCGCTTTCGAAGAGACCCAGTACTTC
CSASWGAFEETQYF
>.|TRBJ2-1|TRBV11-1|12|.
TGTGCCAGCAGCCGAGGGTCGGATGAGCAGTTCTTC
CASSRGSDEQFF
>.|TRBJ2-3|TRBV20-1|19|few
TGCAGTGCTTCTCGACTTTCCCCCGGGGCGGCCCACCTCACAGATACGCAGTATTTT
CSASRLSPGAAHLTDTQYF
>TRBD1|TRBJ1-2|TRBV5-6|17|.
TGTGCCAGCAGCCTGCCGGGACAGAGTTCTACTAACTATGGCTACACCTTC
CASSLPGQSSTNYGYTF
>.|TRBJ1-5|TRBV7-9|15|once
TGTGCCAGCAGCTTAGGGGAATGGGGCAATCAGCCCCAGCATTTT
CASSLGEWGNQPQHF
>TRBD2|TRBJ2-1|TRBV9|14|.
TGTGCCAGCAGCGCTAGCGGGGGGCCGGGAGAGCAGTTCTTC
CASSASGGPGEQFF